A single sample gave rise to the 4 T cell receptor beta chains below, sequenced in a study of CD8+CD57+ T cells in acquired aplastic anemia. Patients sequenced had flow cytometry evidence of CD8+CD57+ cell expansion. Profiles of TCR beta VDJ and CDR3 were generated from a genomic DNA template. MiXCR, run by TCRdb on the reads, gives a single entry per CDR3 protein. Among some 200,000 distinct CDR3 sequences listed, around 47% were seen once. The sample comprised sorted CD4+, CD8+, or CD8+CD57+ T cells (not recorded which) from PBMCs. Source of these receptors: a human donor with aplastic anemia.

The chain links TRBV9 to TRBJ1-1, with 8 bases matching TRBD1. The CDR3 spans 15 residues. The germline CDR1 and CDR2 sequences are SGDLS and YYNGEE. The ends lost 4 bases at V and 3 bases at J; junction bases unmatched: 8. For the CDR3, the DNA is TGTGCCAGCAGCAACGGACAGGGCCGTCACACTGAAGCTTTCTTT. Translating gives CASSNGQGRHTEAFF.

This clonotype was seen repeatedly, ten times or more. This chain joins TRBV5-1 and TRBJ1-4; D perhaps matches TRBD1 (5 bases). V gave up 2 bases and J gave up 8 bases, with 19 bases separating them. The CDR3 is 16 residues long. Per the germline V gene, CDR1 is SGHRS and CDR2 is YFSETQ. CDR3 DNA sequence: TGCGCCAGCAGCTTAGGGCTAGGGACCCTTTCGGAAAAACTGTTTTTT. It encodes CASSLGLGTLSEKLFF.

The table lists this clonotype with many counts. This rearrangement joins TRBV20-1 to TRBJ2-5; 7 nucleotides align to TRBD2. J gave up 7 bases and V 6 bases, and 20 bases lay outside the gene matches. The germline V gene has CDR1 DFQATT and CDR2 SNEGSKA (reference sequence). The CDR3 loop spans 16 amino acids. The DNA for the CDR3 is TGCAGTGCGGTAGGGTTCGGGGGAGGGCCCGCAGGGACCCAGTACTTC. Its protein is CSAVGFGGGPAGTQYF.

This clonotype came up a few times. This rearrangement joins TRBV10-3 to TRBJ1-4, with 7 positions matching TRBD1. Germline lookup yields CDR1 ENHRY and CDR2 SYGVKD. Trimming at V came to 10 bases and at J to 4 bases, leaving 18 bases not matched to a gene. The CDR3 sequence is 17 residues long. CDR3 DNA: TGTGCCAGCACCACCCGACAGGGCGGGGGGTATAATGAAAAACTGTTTTTT. This gives the protein CASTTRQGGGYNEKLFF.